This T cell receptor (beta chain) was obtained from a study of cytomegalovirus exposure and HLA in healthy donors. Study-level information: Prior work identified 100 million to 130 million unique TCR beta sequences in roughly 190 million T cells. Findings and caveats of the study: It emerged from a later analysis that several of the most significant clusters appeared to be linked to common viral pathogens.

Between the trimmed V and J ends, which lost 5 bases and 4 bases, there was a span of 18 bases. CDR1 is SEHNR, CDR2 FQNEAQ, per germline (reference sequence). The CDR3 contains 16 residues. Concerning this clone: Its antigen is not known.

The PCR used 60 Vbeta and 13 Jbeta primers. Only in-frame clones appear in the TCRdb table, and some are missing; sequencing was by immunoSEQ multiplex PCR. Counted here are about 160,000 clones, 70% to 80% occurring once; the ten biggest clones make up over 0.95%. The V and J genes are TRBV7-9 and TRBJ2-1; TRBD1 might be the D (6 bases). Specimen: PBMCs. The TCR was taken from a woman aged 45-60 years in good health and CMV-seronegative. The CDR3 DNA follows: TGTGCCAGCAGCGCCCGGACAGTTAATCCGTACAATGAGCAGTTCTTC. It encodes CASSARTVNPYNEQFF.